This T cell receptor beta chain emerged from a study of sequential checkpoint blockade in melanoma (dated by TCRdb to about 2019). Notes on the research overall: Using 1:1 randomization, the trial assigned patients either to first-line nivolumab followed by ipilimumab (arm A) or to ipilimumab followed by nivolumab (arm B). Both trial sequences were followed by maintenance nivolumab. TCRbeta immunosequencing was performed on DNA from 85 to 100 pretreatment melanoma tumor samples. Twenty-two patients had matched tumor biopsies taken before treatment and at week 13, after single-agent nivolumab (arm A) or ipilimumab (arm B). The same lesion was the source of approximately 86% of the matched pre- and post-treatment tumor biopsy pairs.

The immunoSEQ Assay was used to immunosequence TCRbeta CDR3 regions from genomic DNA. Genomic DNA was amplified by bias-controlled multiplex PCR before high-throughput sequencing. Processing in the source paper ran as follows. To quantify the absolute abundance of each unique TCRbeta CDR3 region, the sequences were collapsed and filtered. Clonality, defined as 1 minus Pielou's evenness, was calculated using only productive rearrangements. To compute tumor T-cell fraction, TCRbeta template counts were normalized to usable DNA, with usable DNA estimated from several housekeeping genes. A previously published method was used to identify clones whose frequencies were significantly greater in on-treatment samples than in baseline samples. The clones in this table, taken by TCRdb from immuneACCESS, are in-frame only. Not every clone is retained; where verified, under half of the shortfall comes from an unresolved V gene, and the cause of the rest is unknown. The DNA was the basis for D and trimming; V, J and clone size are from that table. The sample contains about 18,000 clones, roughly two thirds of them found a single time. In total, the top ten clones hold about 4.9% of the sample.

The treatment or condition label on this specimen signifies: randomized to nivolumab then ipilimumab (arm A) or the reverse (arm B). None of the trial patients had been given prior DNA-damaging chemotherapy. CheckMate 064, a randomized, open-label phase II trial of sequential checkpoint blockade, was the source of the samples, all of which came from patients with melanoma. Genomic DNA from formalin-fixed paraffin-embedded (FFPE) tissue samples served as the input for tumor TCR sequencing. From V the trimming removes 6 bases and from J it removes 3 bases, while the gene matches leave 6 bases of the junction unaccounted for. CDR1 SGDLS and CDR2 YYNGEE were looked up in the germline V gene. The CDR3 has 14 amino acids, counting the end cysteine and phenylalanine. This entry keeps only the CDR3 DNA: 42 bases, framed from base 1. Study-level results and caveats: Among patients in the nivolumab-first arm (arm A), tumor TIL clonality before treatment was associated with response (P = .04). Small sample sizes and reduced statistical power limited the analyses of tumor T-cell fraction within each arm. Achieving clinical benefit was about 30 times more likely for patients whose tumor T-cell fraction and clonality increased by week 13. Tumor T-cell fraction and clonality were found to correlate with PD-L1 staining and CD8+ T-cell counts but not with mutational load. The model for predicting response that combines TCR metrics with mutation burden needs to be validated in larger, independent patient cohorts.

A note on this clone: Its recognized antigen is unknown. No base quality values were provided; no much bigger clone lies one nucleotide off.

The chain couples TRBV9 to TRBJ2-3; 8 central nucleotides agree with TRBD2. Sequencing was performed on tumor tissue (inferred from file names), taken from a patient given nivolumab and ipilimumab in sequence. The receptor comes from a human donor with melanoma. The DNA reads TGTGCCAGCAAAAGCGGGAGAACAACAGATACGCAGTATTTT. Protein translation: CASKSGRTTDTQYF. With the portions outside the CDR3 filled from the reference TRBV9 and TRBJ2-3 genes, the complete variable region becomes DSGVTQTPKHLITATGQRVTLRCSPRSGDLSVYWYQQSLDQGLQFLIQYYNGEERAKGNILERFSAQQFPDLHSELNLSSLELGDSALYFCASKSGRTTDTQYFGPGTRLTVL.